A selection of T cell receptor beta chains follows, all from one sample in a study of OX40 agonist ivuxolimab in advanced cancers. Clones were read by immunoSEQ multiplex PCR, and TCRdb kept only the in-frame ones, dropping some. The table has tens of thousands of clones, roughly 90% seen once. Sequencing was performed on CD4+ or CD8+ T cells sorted from blood, taken in a trial of the OX40 agonist ivuxolimab. The receptors were sampled from an adult with an advanced solid tumor such as melanoma, head and neck, liver or kidney cancer. Each CDR3 is given with its conserved first and last residue. The order of the fields is V gene, J gene, D gene, clone size, CDR3 DNA, CDR3 protein. The D gene is left open where the match is weak. Clone sizes are given selectively: once, few, many, or a class where the clone is expanded.

TRBV5-4,TRBJ2-3,-,-,TGTGCCAGCAGCATCATCCCCGGGGCCGGGGGCACAGATACGCAGTATTTT,CASSIIPGAGGTDTQYF
TRBV27,TRBJ2-7,-,-,TGTGCCAGCAGTTTGGGGGGAACCTACGAGCAGTACTTC,CASSLGGTYEQYF
TRBV4-1,TRBJ2-7,-,-,TGCGCCAGCAGCCAAGATGATTGGGGTTCCTCCTACGAGCAGTACTTC,CASSQDDWGSSYEQYF
TRBV9,TRBJ1-2,-,once,TGTGCCAGCAGCCTTGACGATAACTATGGCTACACCTTC,CASSLDDNYGYTF
TRBV5-5,TRBJ2-7,-,-,TGTGCCAGCAGCTGGGGGGTTTCCGCAACCTACGAGCAGTACTTC,CASSWGVSATYEQYF
TRBV5-1,TRBJ2-2,-,-,TGCGCCAGCAGCGCCGCCCCGGGGGTGGCCGGGGAGCTGTTTTTT,CASSAAPGVAGELFF
TRBV28,TRBJ2-7,TRBD1,-,TGTGCCAGCAGTTTACGACAGGGGACCGAGCAGTACTTC,CASSLRQGTEQYF
TRBV4-1,TRBJ1-3,-,once,TGCGCCAGCAGCCAAGATCGTACAGACGCCTCTGGAAACACCATATATTTT,CASSQDRTDASGNTIYF
TRBV7-9,TRBJ2-5,-,few,TGTGCCAGCAGCTTAGCAATCAAAGAGACCCAGTACTTC,CASSLAIKETQYF
TRBV6-6,TRBJ2-7,-,-,TGTGCCAGCAGTTTCCCAAGGGACGAGCAGTACTTC,CASSFPRDEQYF
TRBV7-6,TRBJ2-5,-,-,TGTGCCAGCAGCTTCGGGACGGAGACCCAGTACTTC,CASSFGTETQYF
TRBV13,TRBJ2-1,-,-,TGTGCCAGCAGCTTCCGGGGGTACAATGAGCAGTTCTTC,CASSFRGYNEQFF
TRBV10-3,TRBJ1-4,-,-,TGTGCCATCAGTGAGCCAGGAGTTGCAACTAATGAAAAACTGTTTTTT,CAISEPGVATNEKLFF
TRBV18,TRBJ2-7,-,-,TGTGCCAGCTCCCCAGCAAATACAGGGTCTACCTACGAGCAGTACTTC,CASSPANTGSTYEQYF
TRBV9,TRBJ2-5,TRBD2,-,TGTGCCAGCAGCGTAGAAGCGGGGGGGCTACAAGAGACCCAGTACTTC,CASSVEAGGLQETQYF
TRBV19,TRBJ2-1,TRBD1,-,TGTGCCAGTAGTATGGGGACAGGGAACTACAATGAGCAGTTCTTC,CASSMGTGNYNEQFF
TRBV6-6,TRBJ2-7,TRBD1,-,TGTGCCAGCCGGGGACAGGGAGCGGACGAGCAGTACTTC,CASRGQGADEQYF
TRBV7-9,TRBJ2-5,-,-,TGTGCCAGCAGCGGCGGGACAATTGGGGAGACCCAGTACTTC,CASSGGTIGETQYF
TRBV5-6,TRBJ1-3,-,-,TGTGCCAGCAGCTTTGTTGCGAGACACCGAACCGGAAACACCATATATTTT,CASSFVARHRTGNTIYF
TRBV19,TRBJ2-1,TRBD2,-,TGTGCCAGTAGTGTAGCGGGGGGGCCGGGGAATGAGCAGTTCTTC,CASSVAGGPGNEQFF
TRBV18,TRBJ1-1,TRBD1,-,TGTGCCAGCTCAAAGGCGGTAGGGGGCGGAATGAACACTGAAGCTTTCTTT,CASSKAVGGGMNTEAFF
TRBV7-2,TRBJ2-7,-,-,TGTGCCAGCAGCATACTTCCGTTGGGCTACGAGCAGTACTTC,CASSILPLGYEQYF